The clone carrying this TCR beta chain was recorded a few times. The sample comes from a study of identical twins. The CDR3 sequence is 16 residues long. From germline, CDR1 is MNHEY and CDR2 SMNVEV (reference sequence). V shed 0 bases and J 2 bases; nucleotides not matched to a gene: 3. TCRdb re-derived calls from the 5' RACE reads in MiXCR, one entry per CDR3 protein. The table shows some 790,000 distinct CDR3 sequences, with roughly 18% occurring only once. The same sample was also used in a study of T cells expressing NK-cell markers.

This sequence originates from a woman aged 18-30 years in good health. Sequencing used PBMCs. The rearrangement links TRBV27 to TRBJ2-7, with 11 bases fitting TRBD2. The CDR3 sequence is CASSLSGTSGAYEQYF. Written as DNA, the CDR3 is TGTGCCAGCAGTTTATCGGGGACTAGCGGAGCCTACGAGCAGTACTTC.